The rows below give T cell receptor beta chains drawn from one sample of a study of T-cell memory formation after mild COVID-19. TCRdb reprocessed the 5' RACE reads with MiXCR, giving one entry per CDR3 protein. The table lists approximately 450,000 distinct CDR3 sequences, roughly 20% of them singletons. Material for sequencing was PBMCs or a T cell subset sorted from them (not recorded which). These receptors originate from an adult woman who had mild COVID-19 (a few samples of this study predate the infection). Cell type and time point are not known. Both conserved end residues are part of each CDR3. Fields, in order: clone size, V gene, D gene, J gene, CDR3 DNA, CDR3 protein. A D gene is named only where the DNA matches it firmly. Only part of the rows carry a size: once, few, many, or a class if the clone is expanded.

>few|TRBV9|NA|TRBJ1-1
TGTGCCAGCAGCGCCGGCGGGTCCGCGATAAACGAAGCTTTCTTT
CASSAGGSAINEAFF
>NA|TRBV12-5|TRBD2|TRBJ2-1
TGTGCTAGTGGTCCCGGACTAGCGGCGAACAATGAGCAGTTCTTC
CASGPGLAANNEQFF
>once|TRBV7-2|NA|TRBJ2-7
TGTGCCAGCAGCCAAAATCAAGAGGAACAGTACTTC
CASSQNQEEQYF
>NA|TRBV12-3/TRBV12-4|NA|TRBJ1-2
TGTGCCAGCAGTTTTTCCCCTCCGGGAATCTATGGCTACACCTTC
CASSFSPPGIYGYTF
>few|TRBV15|NA|TRBJ2-7
TGTGCCACCAGCAGAGGGGACTCTGTATACGAGCAGTACTTC
CATSRGDSVYEQYF
>NA|TRBV11-2|NA|TRBJ1-2
TGTGCCAGCAGCTTAAACGGGCACTATGGCTACACCTTC
CASSLNGHYGYTF
>many|TRBV15|NA|TRBJ2-3
TGTGCCACCAGCACCCAGGAGAGGCCCTTTTATAGCACAGATACGCAGTATTTT
CATSTQERPFYSTDTQYF
>NA|TRBV9|NA|TRBJ2-1
TGTGCCAGCAGCGTAGCCCGGGGTCCATTCAATGAGCAGTTCTTC
CASSVARGPFNEQFF
>few|TRBV12-3/TRBV12-4|NA|TRBJ1-2
TGTGCCAGCAGTCAGAACAACTATGGCTACACCTTC
CASSQNNYGYTF
>NA|TRBV27|NA|TRBJ1-1
TGTGCCAGCACCCCCGGCTATGGGACAACGAACACTGAAGCTTTCTTT
CASTPGYGTTNTEAFF
>NA|TRBV20-1|NA|TRBJ2-5
TGCAGTGCTAGAGGGGGGGAGACCCAGTACTTC
CSARGGETQYF
>NA|TRBV10-3|NA|TRBJ2-7
TGTGCCATCAGTGAGACCGCCTACGAGCAGTACTTC
CAISETAYEQYF
>few|TRBV18|NA|TRBJ1-1
TGTGCCAGCTCACCATATAAGGGACGCACTGAAGCTTTCTTT
CASSPYKGRTEAFF
>NA|TRBV4-1|NA|TRBJ2-5
TGCGCCAGCAGCCAAGAACACAGGTACCAAGAGACCCAGTACTTC
CASSQEHRYQETQYF
>NA|TRBV20-1|NA|TRBJ2-3
TGCAGTGCCAGCGCCGGGAGCTACTATACGCAGTATTTT
CSASAGSYYTQYF
>many|TRBV5-1|NA|TRBJ2-1
TGCGCCAGCAGCTTGGGCCCCGGGACCGGAAATGAGCAGTTCTTC
CASSLGPGTGNEQFF
>NA|TRBV9|NA|TRBJ1-1
TGTGCCAGCAGCGTAGGGGAAGTTAGTAGAGGGTCTGAAGCTTTCTTT
CASSVGEVSRGSEAFF
>NA|TRBV6-5|TRBD1|TRBJ1-2
TGTGCCAGCAGTTCGACCGGACAGGGGGCTGGCTACACCTTC
CASSSTGQGAGYTF
>few|TRBV6-5|TRBD1|TRBJ2-2
TGTGCCAGCAGTCACCGGGACAGGGGGCACGGTACCGGGGAGCTGTTTTTT
CASSHRDRGHGTGELFF
>NA|TRBV29-1|TRBD1|TRBJ2-1
TGCAGCGTTGAAGACCAGGGGGGACAGGCTTACAATGAGCAGTTCTTC
CSVEDQGGQAYNEQFF